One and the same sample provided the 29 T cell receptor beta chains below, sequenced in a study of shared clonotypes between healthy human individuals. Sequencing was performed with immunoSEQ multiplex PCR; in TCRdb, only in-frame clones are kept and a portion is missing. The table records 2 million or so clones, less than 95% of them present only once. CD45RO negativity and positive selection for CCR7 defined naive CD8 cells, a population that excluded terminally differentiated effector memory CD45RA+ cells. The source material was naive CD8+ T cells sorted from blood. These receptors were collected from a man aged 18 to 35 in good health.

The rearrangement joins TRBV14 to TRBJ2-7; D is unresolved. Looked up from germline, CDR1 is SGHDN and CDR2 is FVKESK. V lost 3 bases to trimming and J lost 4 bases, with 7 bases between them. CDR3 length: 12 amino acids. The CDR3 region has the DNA TGTGCCAGCAGCCAGACCGAGTACGAGCAGTACTTC. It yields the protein CASSQTEYEQYF.

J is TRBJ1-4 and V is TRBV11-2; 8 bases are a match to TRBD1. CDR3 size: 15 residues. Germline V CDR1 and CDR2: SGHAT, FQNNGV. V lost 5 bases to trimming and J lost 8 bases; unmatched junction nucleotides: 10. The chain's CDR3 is CASSPEDREGEKLFF. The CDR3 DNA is TGTGCCAGCAGCCCCGAGGACAGGGAAGGGGAAAAACTGTTTTTT.

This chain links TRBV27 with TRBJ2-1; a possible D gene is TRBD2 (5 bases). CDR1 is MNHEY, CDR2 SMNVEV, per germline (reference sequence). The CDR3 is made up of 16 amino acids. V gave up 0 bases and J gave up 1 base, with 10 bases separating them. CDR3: CASSLSGRGSYNEQFF. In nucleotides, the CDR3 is TGTGCCAGCAGTTTATCAGGCAGAGGGTCCTACAATGAGCAGTTCTTC.

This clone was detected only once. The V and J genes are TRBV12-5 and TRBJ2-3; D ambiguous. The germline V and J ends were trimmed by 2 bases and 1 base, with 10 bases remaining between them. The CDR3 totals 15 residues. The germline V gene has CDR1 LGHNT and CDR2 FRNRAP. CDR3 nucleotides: TGTGCTAGTGGTTTGTCCGACCCTGGCACAGATACGCAGTATTTT. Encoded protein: CASGLSDPGTDTQYF.

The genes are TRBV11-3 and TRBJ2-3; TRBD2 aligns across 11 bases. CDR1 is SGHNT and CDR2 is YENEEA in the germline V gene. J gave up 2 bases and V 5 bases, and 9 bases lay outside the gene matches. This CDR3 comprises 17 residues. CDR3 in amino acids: CASSLSASGGFTDTQYF. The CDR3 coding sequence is TGTGCCAGCAGCCTCTCGGCTAGCGGGGGGTTCACAGATACGCAGTATTTT.

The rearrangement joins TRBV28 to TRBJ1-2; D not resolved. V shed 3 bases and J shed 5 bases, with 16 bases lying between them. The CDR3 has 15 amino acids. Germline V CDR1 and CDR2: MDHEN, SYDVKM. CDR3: CASSFANTLIYGYTF. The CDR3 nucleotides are TGTGCCAGCAGTTTCGCCAACACCTTAATTTATGGCTACACCTTC.

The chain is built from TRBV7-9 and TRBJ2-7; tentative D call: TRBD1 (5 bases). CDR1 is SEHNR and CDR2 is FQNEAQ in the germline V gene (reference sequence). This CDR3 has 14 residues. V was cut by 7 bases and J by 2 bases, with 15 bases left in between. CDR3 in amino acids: CASTQGSNPYEQYF. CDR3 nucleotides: TGTGCCAGCACCCAGGGCTCTAACCCCTACGAGCAGTACTTC.

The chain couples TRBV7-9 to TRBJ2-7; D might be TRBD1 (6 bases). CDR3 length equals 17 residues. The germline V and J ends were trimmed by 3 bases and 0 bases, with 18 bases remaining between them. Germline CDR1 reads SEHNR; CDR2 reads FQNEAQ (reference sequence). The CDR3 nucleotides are TGTGCCAGCAGCTTGACTACCGGGACATACCTCTCCTACGAGCAGTACTTC. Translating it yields CASSLTTGTYLSYEQYF.

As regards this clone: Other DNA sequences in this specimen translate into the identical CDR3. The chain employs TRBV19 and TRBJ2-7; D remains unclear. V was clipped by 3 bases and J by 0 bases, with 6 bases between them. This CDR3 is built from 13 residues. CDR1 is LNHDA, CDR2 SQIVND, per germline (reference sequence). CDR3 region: CASSIASSYEQYF. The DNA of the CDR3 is TGTGCCAGTAGTATTGCCAGCTCCTACGAGCAGTACTTC.

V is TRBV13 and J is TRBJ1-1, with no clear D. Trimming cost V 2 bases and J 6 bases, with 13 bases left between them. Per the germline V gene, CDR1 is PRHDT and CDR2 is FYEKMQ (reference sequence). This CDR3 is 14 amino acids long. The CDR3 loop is CASSLNGVPSEAFF. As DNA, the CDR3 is TGTGCCAGCAGCTTAAATGGGGTCCCTTCTGAAGCTTTCTTT.

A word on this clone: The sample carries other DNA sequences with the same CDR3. The CDR3 here is CASSERAYEQYF. DNA for the CDR3: TGTGCCAGCAGTGAACGGGCGTACGAGCAGTACTTC. The chain uses TRBV6-1 and TRBJ2-7; no definite D call. Germline CDR1 reads MNHNS; CDR2 reads SASEGT. The CDR3 has 12 amino acids. V dropped 2 bases and J dropped 4 bases, with 6 bases sitting between them.

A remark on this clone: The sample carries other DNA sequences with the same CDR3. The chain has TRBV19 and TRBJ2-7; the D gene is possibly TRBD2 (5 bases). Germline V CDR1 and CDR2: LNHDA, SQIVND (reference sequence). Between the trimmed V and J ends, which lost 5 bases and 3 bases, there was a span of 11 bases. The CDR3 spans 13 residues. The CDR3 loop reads CASSAGTGYEQYF. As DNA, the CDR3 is TGTGCCAGTAGTGCGGGTACGGGCTACGAGCAGTACTTC. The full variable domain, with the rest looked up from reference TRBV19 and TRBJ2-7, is DGGITQSPKYLFRKEGQNVTLSCEQNLNHDAMYWYRQDPGQGLRLIYYSQIVNDFQKGDIAEGYSVSREKKESFPLTVTSAQKNPTAFYLCASSAGTGYEQYFGPGTRLTVT.

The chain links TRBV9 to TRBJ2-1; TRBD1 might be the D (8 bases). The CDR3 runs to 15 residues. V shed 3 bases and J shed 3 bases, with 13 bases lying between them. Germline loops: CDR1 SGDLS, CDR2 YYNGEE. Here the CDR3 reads CASSAGGTGYNEQFF. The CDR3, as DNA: TGTGCCAGCAGCGCCGGGGGGACAGGCTACAATGAGCAGTTCTTC.

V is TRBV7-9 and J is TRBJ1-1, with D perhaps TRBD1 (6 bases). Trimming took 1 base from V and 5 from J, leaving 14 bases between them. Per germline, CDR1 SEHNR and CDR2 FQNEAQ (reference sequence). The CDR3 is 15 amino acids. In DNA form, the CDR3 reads TGTGCCAGCAGCTTAGGAACAGGGTCGAGAACTGAAGCTTTCTTT. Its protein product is CASSLGTGSRTEAFF.

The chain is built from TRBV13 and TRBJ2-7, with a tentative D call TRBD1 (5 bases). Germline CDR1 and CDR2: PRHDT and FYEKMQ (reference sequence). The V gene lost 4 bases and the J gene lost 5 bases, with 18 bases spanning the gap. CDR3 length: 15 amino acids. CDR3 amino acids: CASSSTDTPAHEQYF. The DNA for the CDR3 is TGTGCCAGCAGCTCCACGGACACCCCAGCCCACGAGCAGTACTTC.

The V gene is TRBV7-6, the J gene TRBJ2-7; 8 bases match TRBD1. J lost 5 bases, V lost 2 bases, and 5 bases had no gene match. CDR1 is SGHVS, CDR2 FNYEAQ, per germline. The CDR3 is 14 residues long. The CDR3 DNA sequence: TGTGCCAGCAGCTTAAAGACAGGGGACAACGAGCAGTACTTC. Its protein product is CASSLKTGDNEQYF.

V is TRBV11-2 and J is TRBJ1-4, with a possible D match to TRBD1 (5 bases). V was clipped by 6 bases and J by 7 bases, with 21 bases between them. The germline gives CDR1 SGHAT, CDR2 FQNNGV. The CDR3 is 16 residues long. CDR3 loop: CASRLGRGSWGEKLFF. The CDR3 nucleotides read TGTGCCAGCAGACTTGGGAGGGGCTCATGGGGTGAAAAACTGTTTTTT.

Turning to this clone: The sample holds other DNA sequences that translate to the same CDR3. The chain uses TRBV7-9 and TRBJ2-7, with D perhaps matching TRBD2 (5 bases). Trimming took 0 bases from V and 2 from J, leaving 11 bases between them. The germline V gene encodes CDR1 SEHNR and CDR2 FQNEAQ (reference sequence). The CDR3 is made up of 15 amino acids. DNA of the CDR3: TGTGCCAGCAGCTTAGCTCCAGCGGCGGCCTACGAGCAGTACTTC. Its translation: CASSLAPAAAYEQYF. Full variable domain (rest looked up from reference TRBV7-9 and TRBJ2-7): DTGVSQNPRHKITKRGQNVTFRCDPISEHNRLYWYRQTLGQGPEFLTYFQNEAQLEKSRLLSDRFSAERPKGSFSTLEIQRTEQGDSAMYLCASSLAPAAAYEQYFGPGTRLTVT.

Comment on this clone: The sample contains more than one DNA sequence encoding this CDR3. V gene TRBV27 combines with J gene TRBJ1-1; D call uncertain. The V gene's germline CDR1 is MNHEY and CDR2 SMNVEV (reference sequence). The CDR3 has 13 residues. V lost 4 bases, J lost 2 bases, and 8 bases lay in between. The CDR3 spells CASSSPGNTEAFF. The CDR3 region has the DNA TGTGCCAGCAGTTCCCCGGGAAACACTGAAGCTTTCTTT.

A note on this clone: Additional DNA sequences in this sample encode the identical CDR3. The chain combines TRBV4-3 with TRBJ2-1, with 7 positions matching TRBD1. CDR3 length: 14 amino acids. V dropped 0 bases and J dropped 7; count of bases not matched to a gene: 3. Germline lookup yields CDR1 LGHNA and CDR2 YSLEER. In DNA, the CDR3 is TGCGCCAGCAGCCAAGATGGCAGGGGGAATGAGCAGTTCTTC. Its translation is CASSQDGRGNEQFF.

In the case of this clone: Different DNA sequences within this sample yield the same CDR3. CDR3 loop: CASSLAGLGYEQYF. The CDR3 bases are TGTGCCAGCAGCTTAGCCGGGTTGGGGTACGAGCAGTACTTC. The chain employs TRBV7-6 and TRBJ2-7; D gene unclear. This CDR3 spans 14 amino acids. Germline CDR1 SGHVS, CDR2 FNYEAQ. The V and J ends lost 0 bases and 4 bases respectively, with 10 bases between them. Full variable domain (missing parts from reference TRBV7-6 and TRBJ2-7): GAGVSQSPRYKVTKRGQDVALRCDPISGHVSLYWYRQALGQGPEFLTYFNYEAQQDKSGLPNDRFSAERPEGSISTLTIQRTEQRDSAMYRCASSLAGLGYEQYFGPGTRLTVT.

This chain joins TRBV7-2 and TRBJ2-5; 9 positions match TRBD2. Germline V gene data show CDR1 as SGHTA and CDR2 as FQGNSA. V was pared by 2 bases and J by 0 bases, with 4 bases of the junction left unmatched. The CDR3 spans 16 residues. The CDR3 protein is CASSLSLAGHQETQYF. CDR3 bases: TGTGCCAGCAGCTTAAGCCTAGCGGGACACCAAGAGACCCAGTACTTC.

CDR3 DNA sequence: TGCGCCAGCAGCTTGGACTGGAACTACAATGAGCAGTTCTTC. This encodes CASSLDWNYNEQFF. The chain employs TRBV5-1 and TRBJ2-1; D is unresolved. CDR3 length: 14 amino acids. Germline CDR1 is SGHRS and CDR2 is YFSETQ. V shed 0 bases and J shed 3 bases, with 7 bases lying between them. Filled out from reference TRBV5-1 and TRBJ2-1, the complete variable domain reads KAGVTQTPRYLIKTRGQQVTLSCSPISGHRSVSWYQQTPGQGLQFLFEYFSETQRNKGNFPGRFSGRQFSNSRSEMNVSTLELGDSALYLCASSLDWNYNEQFFGPGTRLTVL.

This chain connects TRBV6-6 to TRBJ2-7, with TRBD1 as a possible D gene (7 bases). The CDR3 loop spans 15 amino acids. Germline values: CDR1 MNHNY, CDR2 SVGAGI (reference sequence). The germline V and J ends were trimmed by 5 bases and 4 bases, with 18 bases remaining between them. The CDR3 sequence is CASSLTRGTVYEQYF. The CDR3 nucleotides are TGTGCCAGCAGTCTTACACGCGGGACAGTTTACGAGCAGTACTTC.

The CDR3 protein is CASSSIRGDEQYF. The DNA for the CDR3 is TGTGCCAGCAGCTCAATCAGGGGCGACGAGCAGTACTTC. This sequence joins TRBV7-9 and TRBJ2-7; maybe TRBD1 (6 bases). V was cut by 4 bases and J by 5 bases, with 12 bases left in between. The CDR3 runs to 13 residues. Germline V gives CDR1 SEHNR, CDR2 FQNEAQ (reference sequence).

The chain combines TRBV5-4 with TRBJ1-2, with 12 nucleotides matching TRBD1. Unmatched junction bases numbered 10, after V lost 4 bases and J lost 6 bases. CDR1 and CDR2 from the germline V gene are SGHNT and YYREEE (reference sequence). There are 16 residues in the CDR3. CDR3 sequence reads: CASSLGQGAVAHGYTF. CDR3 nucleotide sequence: TGTGCCAGCAGCCTGGGACAGGGGGCGGTGGCGCATGGCTACACCTTC. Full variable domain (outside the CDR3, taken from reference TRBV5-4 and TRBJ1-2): ETGVTQSPTHLIKTRGQQVTLRCSSQSGHNTVSWYQQALGQGPQFIFQYYREEENGRGNFPPRFSGLQFPNYSSELNVNALELDDSALYLCASSLGQGAVAHGYTFGSGTRLTVV.

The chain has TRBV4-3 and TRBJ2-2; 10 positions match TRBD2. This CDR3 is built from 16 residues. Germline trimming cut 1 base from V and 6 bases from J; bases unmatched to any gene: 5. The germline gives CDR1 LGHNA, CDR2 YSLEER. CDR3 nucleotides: TGCGCCAGCAGCCAAGGCTCAGCGGGAGGGTCCGGGGAGCTGTTTTTT. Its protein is CASSQGSAGGSGELFF.

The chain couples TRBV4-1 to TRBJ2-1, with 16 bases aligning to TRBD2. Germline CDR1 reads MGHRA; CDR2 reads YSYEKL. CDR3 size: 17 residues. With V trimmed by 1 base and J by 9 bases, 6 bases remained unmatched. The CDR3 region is CASSQVGLAGGPGEQFF. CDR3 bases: TGCGCCAGCAGCCAAGTGGGACTAGCGGGAGGGCCTGGTGAGCAGTTCTTC.

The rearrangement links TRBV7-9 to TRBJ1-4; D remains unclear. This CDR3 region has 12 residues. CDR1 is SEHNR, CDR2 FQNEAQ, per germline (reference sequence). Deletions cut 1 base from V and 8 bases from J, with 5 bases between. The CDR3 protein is CASSLEREKLFF. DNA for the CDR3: TGTGCCAGCAGCTTAGAAAGGGAAAAACTGTTTTTT. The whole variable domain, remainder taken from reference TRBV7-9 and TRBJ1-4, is DTGVSQNPRHKITKRGQNVTFRCDPISEHNRLYWYRQTLGQGPEFLTYFQNEAQLEKSRLLSDRFSAERPKGSFSTLEIQRTEQGDSAMYLCASSLEREKLFFGSGTQLSVL.